This entry lists 19 T cell receptor beta chains sequenced from one sample in a study of T cell repertoires in cytomegalovirus infection. Each CDR3 protein gets one entry after TCRdb re-called the reads with MiXCR. The sample includes about 920,000 distinct CDR3 sequences, approximately 33% of them seen just once. The antigens these receptors bind are not known. The specimen comprised cultured CD8+ T cells from PBMCs, sampled from culture after CMV antigen stimulation. Receptor source: a human donor in good health (CMV status not recorded). Some clones in this sample may be carry-over from other donors' samples.

CDR3: CASSQPQGVGEQYF. The CDR3 DNA sequence: TGTGCCAGCAGCCAGCCGCAGGGCGTTGGCGAGCAGTACTTC. The rearrangement uses TRBV14 and TRBJ2-7; D is perhaps TRBD1 (5 bases). With 3 bases removed from V and 6 bases from J, the gap between germline ends came to 15 bases. The CDR3 contains 14 residues. CDR1 and CDR2 from the germline V gene are SGHDN and FVKESK.

The rearrangement uses TRBV5-4 and TRBJ2-2; 9 bases map to TRBD1. Germline-derived CDR1 and CDR2 are SGHNT and YYREEE (reference sequence). The V gene end was trimmed by 8 bases and the J gene end by 3 bases; junction bases not matched to a gene: 11. This CDR3 is 16 amino acids long. The CDR3 region has the DNA TGTGCCAGTCAGGTCCCGGGACAGGGTTACACCGGGGAGCTGTTTTTT. Protein: CASQVPGQGYTGELFF.

The rearrangement uses TRBV6-2 or TRBV6-3 and TRBJ2-1, with 9 bases aligning to TRBD1. With V trimmed by 4 bases and J by 4 bases, 5 bases remained unmatched. CDR1 MNHEY and CDR2 SVGEGT come from the germline V gene. The CDR3 covers 15 residues. Written as DNA, the CDR3 is TGTGCCAGCAGTTTTTACAGGGGGCCATACAATGAGCAGTTCTTC. Protein sequence: CASSFYRGPYNEQFF.

The rearrangement uses TRBV5-6 and TRBJ2-7; D gene unclear. Trimming pared 1 base from V and 0 bases from J, leaving 8 bases between. Per germline, CDR1 SGHDT and CDR2 YYEEEE. The CDR3 covers 14 residues. DNA for the CDR3: TGTGCCAGCAGCTTGATTGGCACCTCCTACGAGCAGTACGTC. As protein: CASSLIGTSYEQYV.

The V and J genes are TRBV2 and TRBJ2-1; no reliable D call. V lost 3 bases and J 5 bases, leaving 11 bases between the germline ends. In germline, CDR1 is SNHLY, CDR2 FYNNEI. The CDR3 is 14 amino acids. The CDR3, as DNA: TGTGCCAGCAGTGACGGACGGAAGGACAATGAGCAGTTCTTC. Protein: CASSDGRKDNEQFF.

V usage is TRBV6-2 or TRBV6-3 and J usage is TRBJ1-2; tentative D call: TRBD1 (5 bases). The CDR3 length is 15 residues. The V end was cut by 6 bases, the J end by 5 bases, with 19 bases between. Germline V gene data show CDR1 as MNHEY and CDR2 as SVGEGT. In nucleotides, the CDR3 is TGTGCCAGCAGCCCACCGACCGACCGGGGGTATGGCTACACCTTC. Amino acid sequence: CASSPPTDRGYGYTF.

The chain links TRBV7-9 to TRBJ1-2; TRBD1 matches 10 bases. V was pared by 5 bases and J by 4 bases, with 7 bases of the junction left unmatched. The V gene's germline CDR1 is SEHNR and CDR2 FQNEAQ (reference sequence). This CDR3 is 15 amino acids long. The CDR3 protein is CASSPGTGDGYGYTF. As DNA, the CDR3 is TGTGCCAGCAGCCCGGGGACAGGGGATGGCTATGGCTACACCTTC.

This clonotype came up a few times. For the CDR3, the DNA is TGTGCCAGCAGTCTGGGACTTCCCGGGTTCGATACGCAGTATTTT. It translates to CASSLGLPGFDTQYF. The V gene is TRBV27, the J gene TRBJ2-3; TRBD2 might be the D (6 bases). Trimming took off 5 bases at V and 6 bases at J, with 18 bases between the two ends. The CDR3 spans 15 residues. Germline V gives CDR1 MNHEY, CDR2 SMNVEV (reference sequence).

Comments on this clonotype: A much larger clone differs from this one at a single base, so this may be a read error. The chain recombines TRBV7-4 with TRBJ2-5, with 12 bases matching TRBD1. CDR3 size: 15 residues. In germline, CDR1 is SGHVT, CDR2 SQSDAQ. Here the CDR3 reads CVSSSPGQGAETQYF. The CDR3 DNA follows: TGTGTCAGCAGCTCCCCGGGACAGGGGGCCGAGACCCAGTACTTC.

This chain uses TRBV6-1 with TRBJ2-2; D unresolved. V was pared by 8 bases and J by 7 bases, with 8 bases between. Germline-derived CDR1 and CDR2 are MNHNS and SASEGT. The CDR3 length is 11 residues. The CDR3 region has the DNA TGTGCCAGCGGTAGGGTCGGGGAGCTGTTTTTT. It specifies CASGRVGELFF.

This clonotype was detected a few times. The chain combines TRBV27 with TRBJ1-6; weak D call: TRBD1 (5 bases). Germline V gene lookup returns CDR1 MNHEY and CDR2 SMNVEV (reference sequence). This CDR3 has 15 amino acids. Trimming took 7 bases from V and 5 from J, leaving 15 bases between them. CDR3 region: CASTQGAGNNSPLHF. CDR3 DNA: TGTGCCAGCACCCAAGGGGCGGGAAATAATTCACCCCTCCACTTT.

The V gene is TRBV20-1, the J gene TRBJ2-1; the D gene could be TRBD1 or TRBD2 (5 bases each). Trimming took 3 bases from V and 0 from J, leaving 21 bases between them. This CDR3 has 18 residues. Germline V gives CDR1 DFQATT, CDR2 SNEGSKA (reference sequence). The chain's CDR3 is CSARVGSGLGFSYNEQFF. The DNA of the CDR3 is TGCAGTGCTAGGGTGGGGTCGGGGCTAGGATTCTCCTACAATGAGCAGTTCTTC.

This clonotype was counted between two and nine times. The genes are TRBV9 and TRBJ2-5; 12 bases agree with TRBD2. Germline V CDR1 and CDR2: SGDLS, YYNGEE. This CDR3 has 15 amino acids. With 7 bases clipped from V and 3 bases from J, the junction kept 7 bases outside the gene matches. CDR3: CASGQASGGEETQYF. Written as DNA, the CDR3 is TGTGCCAGCGGACAGGCTAGCGGGGGGGAAGAGACCCAGTACTTC. The full variable domain, completed using reference TRBV9 and TRBJ2-5, is DSGVTQTPKHLITATGQRVTLRCSPRSGDLSVYWYQQSLDQGLQFLIQYYNGEERAKGNILERFSAQQFPDLHSELNLSSLELGDSALYFCASGQASGGEETQYFGPGTRLLVL.

The chain joins TRBV6-1 to TRBJ2-2; tentative D call: TRBD2 (5 bases). Germline V gene data show CDR1 as MNHNS and CDR2 as SASEGT. V was trimmed by 0 bases and J by 6 bases, leaving 8 bases between them. This CDR3 has 14 residues. The CDR3 nucleotides read TGTGCCAGCAGTGAAGCACTAGTCTCCGGGGAGCTGTTTTTT. Protein product: CASSEALVSGELFF.

This clonotype was recorded a few times. The V and J genes are TRBV7-3 and TRBJ2-7; D might be TRBD1 or TRBD2, each matching 5 bases. The CDR3 is 14 amino acids. The V gene's germline CDR1 is SGHTA and CDR2 FQGTGA. Trimming pared 4 bases from V and 7 bases from J, leaving 17 bases between. The CDR3 sequence: CASSSGAAPWEQYF. The CDR3 DNA sequence: TGTGCCAGCAGCTCCGGGGCGGCACCTTGGGAGCAGTACTTC.

The chain couples TRBV29-1 to TRBJ1-2; 9 bases are shared with TRBD1. Germline lookup yields CDR1 SQVTM and CDR2 ANQGSEA. The length of the CDR3 is 15 residues. Trimming took 5 bases from V and 4 from J; bases not matched to a gene: 11. CDR3 protein: CSVFLTGGAGYGYTF. For the CDR3, the DNA is TGCAGCGTTTTCCTCACAGGGGGCGCGGGCTATGGCTACACCTTC.

The V and J genes are TRBV2 and TRBJ2-3; no clear D. CDR1 and CDR2 (germline): SNHLY, FYNNEI. V shed 8 bases and J shed 4 bases, with 10 bases lying between them. The CDR3 totals 12 residues. This chain's CDR3 is CASDPAADTQYF. Written as DNA, the CDR3 is TGTGCCAGCGACCCCGCAGCAGATACGCAGTATTTT.

This chain links TRBV12-3 or TRBV12-4 with TRBJ1-2; 10 bases line up with TRBD1. This CDR3 has 15 residues. The trim removed 4 bases at V and 5 bases at J, leaving 7 bases unmatched. CDR3 sequence: CASSYPGQGSYGYTF. CDR3 in DNA: TGTGCCAGCAGTTACCCGGGACAGGGGAGTTATGGCTACACCTTC.

This clonotype was seen repeatedly, ten times or more. The chain joins TRBV4-1 to TRBJ1-6, with D possibly matching TRBD1 (5 bases). This CDR3 comprises 16 residues. Germline V gene data show CDR1 as MGHRA and CDR2 as YSYEKL. The V and J ends lost 2 bases and 4 bases respectively, with 12 bases between them. CDR3 in amino acids: CASSQSRTRYNSPLHF. Here the CDR3 DNA reads TGCGCCAGCAGCCAAAGCCGGACAAGATATAATTCACCCCTCCACTTT.